These T cell receptor beta chains were read from a single sample in a study of CD8 T cells in ankylosing spondylitis. Using its own MiXCR run on the 5' RACE reads, TCRdb lists one record per CDR3 protein. The profile covers 700,000 or so distinct CDR3 sequences, with around 20% appearing a single time and around 19% taken by the ten largest. Sequencing was done on a sample of blood, either unsorted or a sorted T cell fraction (not recorded which). The receptors stem from a male donor with ankylosing spondylitis. CDR3s include the opening cysteine and the closing phenylalanine or tryptophan. Fields, in order: clone size, J gene, V gene, D gene, CDR3 protein, CDR3 DNA. D genes are given only for firm matches. Some rows have no size entry. The others give once, few or many, or a class for an expanded clone.

.	TRBJ2-7	TRBV20-1	TRBD2	CSARDSAGTSRYEQYF	TGCAGTGCTAGGGACTCTGCCGGGACTAGTAGGTACGAGCAGTACTTC
.	TRBJ2-7	TRBV2	.	CASTPSSYEQYF	TGTGCCAGCACACCGAGCTCCTACGAGCAGTACTTC
.	TRBJ1-2	TRBV4-1	.	CASSQQGPFNYGYTF	TGCGCCAGCAGCCAACAAGGACCCTTTAACTATGGCTACACCTTC
.	TRBJ1-4	TRBV2	.	CASSAGRGNEKLFF	TGTGCCAGCAGTGCGGGCAGGGGAAATGAAAAACTGTTTTTT
.	TRBJ2-5	TRBV7-9	.	CASSHLPQETQYF	TGTGCCAGCAGTCATCTCCCACAAGAGACCCAGTACTTC
.	TRBJ2-4	TRBV9	TRBD1	CASSTSGQGKAKNIQYF	TGTGCCAGCAGCACGTCGGGACAGGGGAAAGCCAAAAACATTCAGTACTTC
.	TRBJ2-7	TRBV7-8	.	CASSLRVISYEQYF	TGTGCCAGCAGCTTACGGGTTATCTCCTACGAGCAGTACTTC
few	TRBJ1-6	TRBV3-1	.	CASSQVGLPLHF	TGTGCCAGCAGCCAAGTGGGGCTACCCCTCCACTTT
many	TRBJ1-5	TRBV4-1	.	CASSQDGGLEVTQPQHF	TGCGCCAGCAGCCAAGATGGGGGTTTGGAGGTTACTCAGCCCCAGCATTTT
few	TRBJ2-1	TRBV2	TRBD2	CASQGAGDVF	TGTGCCAGCCAAGGGGCGGGAGATGTCTTC
few	TRBJ2-1	TRBV4-2	.	CASSHEGGYNEQFF	TGTGCCAGCAGCCACGAAGGGGGCTACAATGAGCAGTTCTTC
.	TRBJ1-5	TRBV2	TRBD1	CASSGDRINQPQHF	TGTGCCAGCAGTGGGGACAGAATCAATCAGCCCCAGCATTTT
many	TRBJ2-1	TRBV20-1	.	CSARFSFEQFF	TGCAGTGCTAGATTCTCATTTGAGCAGTTCTTC
.	TRBJ1-4	TRBV12-3/TRBV12-4	.	CASRPDFDEKLFF	TGTGCCAGCAGACCCGATTTCGATGAAAAACTGTTTTTT
few	TRBJ1-1	TRBV12-3/TRBV12-4	.	CASRQQGSTEAFF	TGTGCCAGCAGGCAACAGGGTAGTACTGAAGCTTTCTTT
.	TRBJ1-6	TRBV5-1	.	CASSPGANSPLHF	TGCGCCAGCAGCCCAGGCGCGAATTCACCCCTCCACTTT
.	TRBJ1-6	TRBV12-3/TRBV12-4	.	CASSLVTNAPLHF	TGTGCCAGCAGTTTGGTAACCAATGCACCCCTCCACTTT
few	TRBJ2-7	TRBV28	.	CASSLSAEQYF	TGTGCCAGCAGTTTATCTGCCGAGCAGTACTTC
.	TRBJ1-3	TRBV4-1	.	CASSQKIQDFLNTIYF	TGCGCCAGCAGCCAGAAGATACAGGACTTCCTCAACACCATATATTTT
.	TRBJ2-5	TRBV7-2	TRBD2	CASAFRGGGETQYF	TGTGCCAGCGCTTTTCGGGGGGGCGGAGAGACCCAGTACTTC
.	TRBJ2-3	TRBV7-2	.	CASSLTRTTSTDTQYF	TGTGCCAGCAGCTTGACCCGGACCACTAGCACAGATACGCAGTATTTT
.	TRBJ1-4	TRBV5-1	TRBD1	CASSRIQGANEKLFF	TGCGCCAGCAGCAGAATACAGGGGGCAAATGAAAAACTGTTTTTT
.	TRBJ1-1	TRBV2	TRBD1	CASSEEVSGQGDTEAFF	TGTGCCAGCAGTGAAGAGGTTTCCGGGCAGGGGGACACTGAAGCTTTCTTT
few	TRBJ2-5	TRBV12-3/TRBV12-4	TRBD1	CASSTRDRGQETQYF	TGTGCCAGCAGTACCCGGGACAGGGGGCAAGAGACCCAGTACTTC
.	TRBJ1-1	TRBV12-3/TRBV12-4	.	CASSLQLGRTEAFF	TGTGCCAGCAGTTTACAGTTAGGACGCACTGAAGCTTTCTTT
few	TRBJ2-3	TRBV7-3	.	CASSPQGYTDTQYF	TGTGCCAGCAGCCCCCAGGGGTACACAGATACGCAGTATTTT
.	TRBJ2-7	TRBV20-1	TRBD1	CSARPDRGLRYEQYF	TGCAGTGCTCGACCAGACAGGGGGCTCCGCTACGAGCAGTACTTC
many	TRBJ1-2	TRBV5-1	TRBD1	CASSLGDSYGYTF	TGCGCCAGCAGCTTGGGGGACAGCTATGGCTACACCTTC
many	TRBJ1-2	TRBV29-1	.	CSAQASLNYGYTF	TGCAGCGCACAGGCTTCCCTTAACTATGGCTACACCTTC
.	TRBJ2-2	TRBV7-6	.	CASSPGDRQNTGELFF	TGTGCCAGCAGCCCGGGGGACAGACAGAACACCGGGGAGCTGTTTTTT
.	TRBJ1-1	TRBV7-2	TRBD1	CASSLGGKGPTEAFF	TGTGCCAGCAGCCTAGGGGGCAAGGGGCCCACTGAAGCTTTCTTT
.	TRBJ2-5	TRBV6-1	.	CASSETLGLDQETQYF	TGTGCCAGCAGTGAAACGTTAGGACTCGACCAAGAGACCCAGTACTTC
few	TRBJ2-1	TRBV20-1	TRBD1	CSARNLGQGRNEQFF	TGCAGTGCTAGAAACCTCGGACAGGGGCGCAATGAGCAGTTCTTC
.	TRBJ1-5	TRBV27	.	CASPMAGRNSNQPQHF	TGTGCCAGCCCAATGGCGGGCAGGAATAGCAATCAGCCCCAGCATTTT
few	TRBJ2-1	TRBV10-3	TRBD2	CAISERQSSGRYNEQFF	TGTGCCATCAGTGAAAGGCAGTCTAGCGGGAGGTACAATGAGCAGTTCTTC
.	TRBJ2-1	TRBV27	.	CASSRDLSYNEQFF	TGTGCCAGCAGTAGGGACTTGTCCTACAATGAGCAGTTCTTC
few	TRBJ2-3	TRBV29-1	TRBD2	CSVVLWAGGPSTDTQYF	TGCAGCGTTGTCTTATGGGCGGGAGGACCTAGCACAGATACGCAGTATTTT
.	TRBJ2-3	TRBV20-1	.	CSAGDPTTRTDTQYF	TGCAGTGCTGGGGACCCAACGACACGCACAGATACGCAGTATTTT
few	TRBJ2-7	TRBV10-3	TRBD1	CAISAGQVDITYEQYF	TGTGCCATCAGTGCGGGACAGGTGGATATCACCTACGAGCAGTACTTC
few	TRBJ2-6	TRBV7-8	.	CASSLDRAYSGANVLTF	TGTGCCAGCAGCTTAGACAGGGCTTACTCTGGGGCCAACGTCCTGACTTTC
.	TRBJ1-2	TRBV27	.	CASSSDMDYGYTF	TGTGCCAGCAGTTCCGACATGGACTATGGCTACACCTTC
few	TRBJ2-3	TRBV6-5	TRBD2	CASSYRSGSTDTQYF	TGTGCCAGCAGTTACCGTAGCGGGAGCACAGATACGCAGTATTTT
.	TRBJ2-7	TRBV27	.	CASSWGGRGLEQYF	TGTGCCAGCAGTTGGGGTGGCAGGGGCCTCGAGCAGTACTTC
.	TRBJ2-3	TRBV7-7	TRBD2	CASSPTSGGSDTQYF	TGTGCTAGCAGCCCAACTAGCGGGGGGTCAGATACGCAGTATTTT
few	TRBJ2-2	TRBV10-3	TRBD2	CAISPGTSGTGELFF	TGTGCCATCAGCCCCGGGACTAGCGGTACCGGGGAGCTGTTTTTT
.	TRBJ1-1	TRBV4-2	.	CASSQDGYTEAFF	TGTGCCAGCAGCCAAGATGGCTACACTGAAGCTTTCTTT
few	TRBJ2-3	TRBV27	TRBD2	CASSLFIAGATDTQYF	TGTGCCAGCAGTTTATTCATAGCGGGGGCCACAGATACGCAGTATTTT
once	TRBJ1-2	TRBV11-3	.	CASSLDGTGTSYGYTF	TGTGCCAGCAGCTTAGATGGGACGGGGACGTCCTATGGCTACACCTTC